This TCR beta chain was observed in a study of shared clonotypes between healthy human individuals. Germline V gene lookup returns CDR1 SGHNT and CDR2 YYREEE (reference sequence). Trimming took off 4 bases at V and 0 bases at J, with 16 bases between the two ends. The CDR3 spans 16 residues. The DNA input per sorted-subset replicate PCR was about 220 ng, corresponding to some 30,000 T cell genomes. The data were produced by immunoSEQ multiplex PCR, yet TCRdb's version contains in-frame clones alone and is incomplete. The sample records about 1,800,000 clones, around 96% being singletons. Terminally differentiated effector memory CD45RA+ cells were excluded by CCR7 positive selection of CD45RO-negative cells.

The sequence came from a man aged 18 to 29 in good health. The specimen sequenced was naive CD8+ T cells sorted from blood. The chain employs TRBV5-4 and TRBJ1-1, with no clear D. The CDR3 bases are TGTGCCAGCAGCCTCGGATCGGCGGCGATGAACACTGAAGCTTTCTTT. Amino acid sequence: CASSLGSAAMNTEAFF. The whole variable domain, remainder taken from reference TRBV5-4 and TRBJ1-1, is ETGVTQSPTHLIKTRGQQVTLRCSSQSGHNTVSWYQQALGQGPQFIFQYYREEENGRGNFPPRFSGLQFPNYSSELNVNALELDDSALYLCASSLGSAAMNTEAFFGQGTRLTVV.